This T cell receptor beta chain was found in a study of blood T cell repertoires in COVID-19. Study background: Samples representing acute and convalescent COVID-19 were sourced from the United States, Italy and Spain. PBMCs, B-cell-depleted T cells, or T cells were the source of the cDNA or gDNA that made up the material.

Per the original data handling: Reference gene primer amplification yielded estimated nucleated cell counts. This table comes from immunoSEQ multiplex PCR, and its TCRdb copy is limited to in-frame clones, with some not included. From that table come the V and J calls and clone size; the DNA was used to work out D and trimming. This table holds approximately 52,000 clones, approximately 86% found once. V lost 0 bases and J 8 bases, leaving 22 bases between the germline ends. Per the germline V gene, CDR1 is LGHNA and CDR2 is YSLEER. The CDR3 has 18 amino acids. Source material: peripheral blood. The clonotype was recovered from a man between 60 and 75 years old with acute or convalescent COVID-19. V and J are TRBV4-3 and TRBJ1-4; D possibly corresponds to TRBD1 (6 bases). The chain's CDR3 is CASSQEGGLRLDSEKLFF. DNA for the CDR3: TGCGCCAGCAGCCAAGAAGGCGGGCTCCGGCTGGACAGCGAAAAACTGTTTTTT.